These 23 T cell receptor beta chains originate from one sample sequenced in a study of control samples from healthy donors and cancer patients. Sequenced by immunoSEQ multiplex PCR; TCRdb stores in-frame clones only, minus some. The data show about 150,000 clones, approximately 96% seen once. What was sequenced was blood. The receptors come from a middle-aged man in good health.

The chain uses TRBV27 and TRBJ2-1, with a weak D call TRBD1 (5 bases). The V end was cut by 0 bases, the J end by 4 bases, with 7 bases between. This CDR3 comprises 14 residues. Germline V gives CDR1 MNHEY, CDR2 SMNVEV (reference sequence). The CDR3 bases are TGTGCCAGCAGTTTATCTCCAGGGTACAATGAGCAGTTCTTC. This translates into CASSLSPGYNEQFF.

The genes are TRBV27 and TRBJ2-1, with a tentative D call TRBD1 (5 bases). V was pared by 4 bases and J by 9 bases, with 22 bases between. The CDR3 runs 16 residues. Germline CDR1 reads MNHEY; CDR2 reads SMNVEV (reference sequence). The CDR3 DNA reads as TGTGCCAGCAGTTATGCCAGGGTAAGGGTAGGTGGTGAGCAGTTCTTC. Encoded protein: CASSYARVRVGGEQFF.

This chain uses TRBV30 with TRBJ2-1, with D hard to call. This CDR3 has 10 amino acids. Germline assignment: CDR1 GTSNPN and CDR2 SVGIG (reference sequence). V was cut by 7 bases and J by 10 bases, with 11 bases left in between. CDR3 bases: TGTGCCTTAAACCTTGGGGAGCAGTTCTTC. It yields the protein CALNLGEQFF.

This sequence joins TRBV19 and TRBJ1-6; D gene uncertain. The CDR3 runs to 15 residues. In germline, CDR1 is LNHDA, CDR2 SQIVND (reference sequence). The V and J ends lost 5 bases and 0 bases respectively, with 8 bases between them. DNA of the CDR3: TGTGCCAGTAGTCTCCTTAGCTCCTATAATTCACCCCTCCACTTT. It specifies CASSLLSSYNSPLHF. The full variable domain, in which reference TRBV19 and TRBJ1-6 provide the parts outside the CDR3, is DGGITQSPKYLFRKEGQNVTLSCEQNLNHDAMYWYRQDPGQGLRLIYYSQIVNDFQKGDIAEGYSVSREKKESFPLTVTSAQKNPTAFYLCASSLLSSYNSPLHFGNGTRLTVT.

This chain links TRBV6-6 with TRBJ1-3; D unclear. V lost 10 bases and J lost 0, with 16 bases in between. Germline loops: CDR1 MNHNY, CDR2 SVGAGI (reference sequence). This CDR3 has 15 amino acids. The CDR3 loop reads CATRRDINSGNTIYF. CDR3 sequence (DNA): TGTGCCACCCGCCGGGATATTAACTCTGGAAACACCATATATTTT.

This chain joins TRBV11-2 and TRBJ1-2, with D hard to call. V was shortened by 0 bases and J by 2 bases, with 13 bases between the two germline ends. Germline assignment: CDR1 SGHAT and CDR2 FQNNGV. The CDR3 loop spans 16 amino acids. CDR3 protein: CASSLDLLSVNYGYTF. In DNA, the CDR3 is TGTGCCAGCAGCTTAGATCTTTTATCAGTGAACTATGGCTACACCTTC.

On this clone: One junction end does not reproduce the germline sequence, and a read error may be involved. The genes are TRBV3-1 (or the pseudogene TRBV3-2) and TRBJ1-2, with D perhaps matching TRBD1 (6 bases). Germline V gene lookup returns CDR1 LGHDT and CDR2 YNNKEL (reference sequence). This CDR3 comprises 12 residues. Written as DNA, the CDR3 is TGTGCCAGCAGCCAAGAGGGACGGACAGCTTTCTTC. As protein: CASSQEGRTAFF.

V gene TRBV7-2 combines with J gene TRBJ1-6; D is undetermined. The germline CDR1 and CDR2 sequences are SGHTA and FQGNSA. The CDR3 has 16 residues. V shed 2 bases and J shed 9 bases, with 17 bases lying between them. Here the CDR3 reads CASSLSSHRPGSPLHF. CDR3 nucleotides: TGTGCCAGCAGCTTAAGCTCCCACCGGCCAGGTTCACCCCTCCACTTT.

The chain uses TRBV5-1 and TRBJ1-4; TRBD1 might be the D (6 bases). CDR3 length: 16 amino acids. Trimming removed 1 base at V and 3 bases at J, with 13 bases between. CDR1 and CDR2 (germline): SGHRS, YFSETQ. In DNA form, the CDR3 reads TGCGCCAGCAGCTTGACCAGGGGCCCACCTAATGAAAAACTGTTTTTT. Translated: CASSLTRGPPNEKLFF. Based on the CDR3 plus reference TRBV5-1 and TRBJ1-4, the full variable domain is KAGVTQTPRYLIKTRGQQVTLSCSPISGHRSVSWYQQTPGQGLQFLFEYFSETQRNKGNFPGRFSGRQFSNSRSEMNVSTLELGDSALYLCASSLTRGPPNEKLFFGSGTQLSVL.

The J gene is TRBJ1-3, the V gene TRBV4-1; 7 positions agree with TRBD1. The trim removed 1 base at V and 4 bases at J, leaving 10 bases unmatched. This CDR3 is built from 17 residues. Germline V gene lookup returns CDR1 MGHRA and CDR2 YSYEKL. The CDR3 sequence: CASSQGLGGTRGNTIYF. The DNA of the CDR3 is TGCGCCAGCAGCCAAGGTCTAGGGGGCACACGAGGAAACACCATATATTTT.

The rearrangement joins TRBV6-5 to TRBJ2-7; D is possibly TRBD1 or TRBD2 (5 bases each). The V and J ends lost 6 bases and 3 bases respectively, with 18 bases between them. Germline V gene sequence: CDR1 MNHEY, CDR2 SVGAGI. The length of the CDR3 is 15 residues. The CDR3 here is CASRTPGTVLYEQYF. CDR3 nucleotides: TGTGCCAGCAGGACCCCCGGGACGGTCCTCTACGAGCAGTACTTC.

For the CDR3, the DNA is TGTGCCAGCAGCCCTGCCTTTCGGGACAATGAGCAGTTCTTC. Translation: CASSPAFRDNEQFF. The chain recombines TRBV28 with TRBJ2-1; unclear D gene. CDR3 length: 14 residues. The V and J ends lost 6 bases and 5 bases respectively, with 14 bases between them. Germline CDR1 is MDHEN and CDR2 is SYDVKM. Full variable domain (rest looked up from reference TRBV28 and TRBJ2-1): DVKVTQSSRYLVKRTGEKVFLECVQDMDHENMFWYRQDPGLGLRLIYFSYDVKMKEKGDIPEGYSVSREKKERFSLILESASTNQTSMYLCASSPAFRDNEQFFGPGTRLTVL.

This chain connects TRBV5-4 to TRBJ1-2, with 9 bases aligning to TRBD1. With 3 bases clipped from V and 4 bases from J, the junction kept 4 bases outside the gene matches. CDR3 length: 14 residues. Germline loops: CDR1 SGHNT, CDR2 YYREEE (reference sequence). The CDR3 DNA is TGTGCCAGCAGCTGGACAGGGGACCTCTATGGCTACACCTTC. Translated, it gives CASSWTGDLYGYTF.

The V gene is TRBV11-2, the J gene TRBJ2-3; D possibly uses TRBD1 or TRBD2 (5 bases each). From germline, CDR1 is SGHAT and CDR2 FQNNGV. V lost 5 bases and J lost 2, with 14 bases in between. This CDR3 has 15 residues. This CDR3 is CASSRDAAFTDTQYF. The CDR3 DNA reads TGTGCCAGCAGCCGGGACGCTGCCTTCACAGATACGCAGTATTTT.

The chain carries TRBV18 and TRBJ1-1; TRBD1 is a possible D gene (5 bases). Between the trimmed V and J ends, which lost 0 bases and 5 bases, there was a span of 10 bases. Germline V gene lookup returns CDR1 KGHSH and CDR2 LQKENI. The CDR3 is 14 amino acids. CDR3 bases: TGTGCCAGCTCACCACCAGGGGCATTTACTGAAGCTTTCTTT. Translated: CASSPPGAFTEAFF.

The chain employs TRBV29-1 and TRBJ2-4; tentatively, D is TRBD1 or TRBD2 (5 bases each). Trimming took 5 bases from V and 9 from J, leaving 23 bases between them. The CDR3 sequence is 15 residues long. Germline-derived CDR1 and CDR2 are SQVTM and ANQGSEA. This chain's CDR3 is CSVLSPGTQKGIQYF. The CDR3 coding sequence is TGCAGCGTTCTTAGCCCCGGGACCCAAAAGGGCATTCAGTACTTC. The full variable domain, with the rest looked up from reference TRBV29-1 and TRBJ2-4, is SAVISQKPSRDICQRGTSLTIQCQVDSQVTMMFWYRQQPGQSLTLIATANQGSEATYESGFVIDKFPISRPNLTFSTLTVSNMSPEDSSIYLCSVLSPGTQKGIQYFGAGTRLSVL.

The rearrangement links TRBV12-5 to TRBJ2-3; D is ambiguous. The germline gives CDR1 LGHNT, CDR2 FRNRAP. The CDR3 length is 15 residues. Between the trimmed V and J ends, which lost 4 bases and 0 bases, there was a span of 11 bases. The DNA for the CDR3 is TGTGCTAGTGGTTACGAGGTCCTCAGCACAGATACGCAGTATTTT. As protein: CASGYEVLSTDTQYF.

The chain combines TRBV2 with TRBJ2-2; D might be TRBD1 (6 bases). V lost 6 bases to trimming and J lost 6 bases, with 11 bases between them. The CDR3 extends over 13 amino acids. The V gene's germline CDR1 is SNHLY and CDR2 FYNNEI. The CDR3 loop is CASRRDIPGELFF. CDR3 coding DNA: TGTGCCAGCAGGAGGGACATTCCCGGGGAGCTGTTTTTT.

The chain carries TRBV9 and TRBJ2-7; 7 positions match TRBD1. CDR1 SGDLS and CDR2 YYNGEE come from the germline V gene. This CDR3 contains 14 residues. V shed 2 bases and J 3 bases; nucleotides not matched to a gene: 5. The CDR3, as DNA: TGTGCCAGCAGCGTTGGACAGGACGTCTACGAGCAGTACTTC. As protein: CASSVGQDVYEQYF.

The rearrangement links TRBV30 to TRBJ1-1; a weak D match, TRBD1 (5 bases). CDR1 and CDR2 from the germline V gene are GTSNPN and SVGIG (reference sequence). V shed 0 bases and J shed 1 base, with 9 bases lying between them. The CDR3 is made up of 14 amino acids. CDR3 in amino acids: CAWSVEGTNTEAFF. Here the CDR3 DNA reads TGTGCCTGGAGTGTAGAGGGGACGAACACTGAAGCTTTCTTT.

The V call is TRBV24-1, the J call TRBJ2-1; 7 bases are shared with TRBD2. The length of the CDR3 is 16 residues. From germline, CDR1 is KGHDR and CDR2 SFDVKD. V shed 3 bases and J 0 bases; nucleotides not matched to a gene: 4. Here the CDR3 reads CATSDPGGSSYNEQFF. Here the CDR3 DNA reads TGTGCCACCAGTGATCCCGGGGGGAGCTCCTACAATGAGCAGTTCTTC.

The chain couples TRBV2 to TRBJ1-6; D perhaps matches TRBD1 (5 bases). The V end lost 6 bases, the J end lost 8 bases, and 17 bases lay between the germline ends. The CDR3 has 15 residues. CDR1 SNHLY and CDR2 FYNNEI come from the germline V gene. CDR3 DNA sequence: TGTGCCAGCAGCGAGGGCCCGGGGGACGATTCACCCCTCCACTTT. This encodes CASSEGPGDDSPLHF. The whole variable domain, remainder taken from reference TRBV2 and TRBJ1-6, is EPEVTQTPSHQVTQMGQEVILRCVPISNHLYFYWYRQILGQKVEFLVSFYNNEISEKSEIFDDQFSVERPDGSNFTLKIRSTKLEDSAMYFCASSEGPGDDSPLHFGNGTRLTVT.

V usage is TRBV7-9 and J usage is TRBJ2-7, with 7 bases lining up with TRBD2. CDR3 length equals 13 residues. Trimming cost V 0 bases and J 5 bases; bases outside gene matches: 1. Germline lookup yields CDR1 SEHNR and CDR2 FQNEAQ (reference sequence). In DNA form, the CDR3 reads TGTGCCAGCAGCTTAGCGGGAGGGAACGAGCAGTACTTC. Translation: CASSLAGGNEQYF.